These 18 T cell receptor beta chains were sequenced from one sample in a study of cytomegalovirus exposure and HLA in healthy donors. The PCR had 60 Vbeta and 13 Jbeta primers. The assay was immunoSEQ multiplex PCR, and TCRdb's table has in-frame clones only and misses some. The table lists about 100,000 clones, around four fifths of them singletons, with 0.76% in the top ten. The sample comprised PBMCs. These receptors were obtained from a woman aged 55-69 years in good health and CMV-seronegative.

The CDR3 protein is CASSQGPSGGGTDTQYF. CDR3 coding DNA: TGCGCCAGCAGCCAAGGACCTAGCGGGGGCGGAACAGATACGCAGTATTTT. The V gene is TRBV4-1, the J gene TRBJ2-3; 10 bases agree with TRBD2. The junction had 7 bases not matched to a gene; V was cut back by 1 base and J by 3 bases. Germline V lookup: CDR1 MGHRA, CDR2 YSYEKL. CDR3 length equals 17 residues.

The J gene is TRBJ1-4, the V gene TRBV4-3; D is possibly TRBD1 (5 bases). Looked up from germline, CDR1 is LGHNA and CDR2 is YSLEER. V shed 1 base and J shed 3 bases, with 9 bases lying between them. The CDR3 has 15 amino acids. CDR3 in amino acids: CASSQGQGANEKLFF. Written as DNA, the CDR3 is TGCGCCAGCAGCCAAGGTCAGGGTGCTAATGAAAAACTGTTTTTT.

DNA for the CDR3: TGTGCCATCAGTGTGGGGGCCGACTACGAGCAGTACTTC. Protein product: CAISVGADYEQYF. The rearrangement links TRBV10-3 to TRBJ2-7, with TRBD1 as a possible D gene (6 bases). CDR3 size: 13 residues. Deletions cut 4 bases from V and 3 bases from J, with 10 bases between. Germline V CDR1 and CDR2: ENHRY, SYGVKD.

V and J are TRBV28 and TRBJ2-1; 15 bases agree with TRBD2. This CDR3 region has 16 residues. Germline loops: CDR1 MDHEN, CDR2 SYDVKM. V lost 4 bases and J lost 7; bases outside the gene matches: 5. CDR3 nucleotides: TGTGCCAGCAGTTCCTTCGGGACTAGCGGGAGGAATGAGCAGTTCTTC. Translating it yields CASSSFGTSGRNEQFF.

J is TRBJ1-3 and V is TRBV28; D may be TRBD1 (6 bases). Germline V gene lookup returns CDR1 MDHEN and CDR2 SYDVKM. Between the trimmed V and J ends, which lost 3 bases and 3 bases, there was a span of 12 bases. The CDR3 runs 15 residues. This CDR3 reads CASSFGGAGGNTIYF. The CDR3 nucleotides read TGTGCCAGCAGTTTCGGGGGGGCTGGTGGAAACACCATATATTTT. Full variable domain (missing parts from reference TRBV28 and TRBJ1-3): DVKVTQSSRYLVKRTGEKVFLECVQDMDHENMFWYRQDPGLGLRLIYFSYDVKMKEKGDIPEGYSVSREKKERFSLILESASTNQTSMYLCASSFGGAGGNTIYFGEGSWLTVV.

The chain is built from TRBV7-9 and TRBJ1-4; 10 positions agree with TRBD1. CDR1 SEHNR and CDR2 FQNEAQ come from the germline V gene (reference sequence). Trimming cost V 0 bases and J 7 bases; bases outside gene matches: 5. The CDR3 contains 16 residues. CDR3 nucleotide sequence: TGTGCCAGCAGCTTAGCTCTGGGGACAGGGGTTGAAAAACTGTTTTTT. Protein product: CASSLALGTGVEKLFF.

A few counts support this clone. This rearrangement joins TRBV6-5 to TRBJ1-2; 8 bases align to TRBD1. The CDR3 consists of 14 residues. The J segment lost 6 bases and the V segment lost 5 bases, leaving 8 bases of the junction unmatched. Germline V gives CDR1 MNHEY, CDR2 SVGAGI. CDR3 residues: CASSLTRTGHGYTF. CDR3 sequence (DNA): TGTGCCAGCAGTCTCACCAGGACAGGGCATGGCTACACCTTC.

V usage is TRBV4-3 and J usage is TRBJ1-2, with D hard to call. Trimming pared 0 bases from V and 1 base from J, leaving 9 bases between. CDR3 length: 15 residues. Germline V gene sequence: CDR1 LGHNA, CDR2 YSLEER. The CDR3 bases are TGCGCCAGCAGCCAAGATCTGGAGAGTAACTATGGCTACACCTTC. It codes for CASSQDLESNYGYTF.

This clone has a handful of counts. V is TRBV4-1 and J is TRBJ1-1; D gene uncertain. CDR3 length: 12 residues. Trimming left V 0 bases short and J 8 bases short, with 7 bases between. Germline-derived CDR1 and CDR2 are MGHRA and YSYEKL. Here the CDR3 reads CASSQDGSEAFF. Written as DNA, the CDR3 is TGCGCCAGCAGCCAAGACGGTTCCGAAGCTTTCTTT.

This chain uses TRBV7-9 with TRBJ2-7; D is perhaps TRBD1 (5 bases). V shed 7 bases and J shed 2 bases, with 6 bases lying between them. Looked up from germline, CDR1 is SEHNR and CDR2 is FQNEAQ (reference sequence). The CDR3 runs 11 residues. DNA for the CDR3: TGTGCCAGCACAGGGACCTACGAGCAGTACTTC. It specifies CASTGTYEQYF.

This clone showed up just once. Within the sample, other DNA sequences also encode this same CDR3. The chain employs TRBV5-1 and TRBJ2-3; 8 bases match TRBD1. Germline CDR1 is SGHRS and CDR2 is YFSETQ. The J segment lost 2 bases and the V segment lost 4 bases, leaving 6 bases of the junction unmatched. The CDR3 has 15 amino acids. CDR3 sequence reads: CASSPGQGNTDTQYF. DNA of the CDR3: TGCGCCAGCAGCCCCGGACAGGGAAACACAGATACGCAGTATTTT.

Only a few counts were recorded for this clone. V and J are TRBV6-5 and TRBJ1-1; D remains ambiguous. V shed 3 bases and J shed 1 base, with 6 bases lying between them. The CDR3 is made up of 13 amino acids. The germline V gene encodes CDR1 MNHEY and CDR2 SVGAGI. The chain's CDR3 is CASSYLKNTEAFF. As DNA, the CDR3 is TGTGCCAGCAGTTATCTAAAGAACACTGAAGCTTTCTTT.

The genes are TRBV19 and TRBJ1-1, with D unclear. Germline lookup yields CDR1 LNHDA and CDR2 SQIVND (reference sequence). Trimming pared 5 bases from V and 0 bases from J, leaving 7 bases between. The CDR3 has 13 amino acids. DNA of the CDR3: TGTGCCAGTAGTCGACAAATGAACACTGAAGCTTTCTTT. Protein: CASSRQMNTEAFF.

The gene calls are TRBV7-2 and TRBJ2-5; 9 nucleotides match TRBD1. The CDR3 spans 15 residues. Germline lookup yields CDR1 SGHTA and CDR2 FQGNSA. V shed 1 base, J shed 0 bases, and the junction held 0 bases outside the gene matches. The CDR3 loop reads CASSLGDRDQETQYF. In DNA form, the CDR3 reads TGTGCCAGCAGCTTAGGGGACAGGGACCAAGAGACCCAGTACTTC.

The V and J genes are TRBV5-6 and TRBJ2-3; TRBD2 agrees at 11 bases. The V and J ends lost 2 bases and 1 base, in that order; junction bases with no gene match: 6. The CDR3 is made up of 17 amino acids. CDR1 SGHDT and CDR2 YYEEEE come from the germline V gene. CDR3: CASSFITSGRGTDTQYF. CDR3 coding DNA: TGTGCCAGCAGCTTTATAACTAGCGGGAGAGGCACAGATACGCAGTATTTT. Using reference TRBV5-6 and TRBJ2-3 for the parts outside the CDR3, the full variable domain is DAGVTQSPTHLIKTRGQQVTLRCSPKSGHDTVSWYQQALGQGPQFIFQYYEEEERQRGNFPDRFSGHQFPNYSSELNVNALLLGDSALYLCASSFITSGRGTDTQYFGPGTRLTVL.

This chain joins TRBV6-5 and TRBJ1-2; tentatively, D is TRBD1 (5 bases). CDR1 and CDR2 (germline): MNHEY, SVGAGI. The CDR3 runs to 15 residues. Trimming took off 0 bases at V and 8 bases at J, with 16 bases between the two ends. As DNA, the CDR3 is TGTGCCAGCAGTTACTCGAAAGTATCGGGGGGAGGCTACACCTTC. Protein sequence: CASSYSKVSGGGYTF.

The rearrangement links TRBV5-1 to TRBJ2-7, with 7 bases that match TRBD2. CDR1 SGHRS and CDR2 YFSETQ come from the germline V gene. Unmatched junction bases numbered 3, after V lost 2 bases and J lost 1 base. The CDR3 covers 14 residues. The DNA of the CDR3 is TGCGCCAGCAGCTTATCGGGGGGATCCTACGAGCAGTACTTC. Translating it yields CASSLSGGSYEQYF.

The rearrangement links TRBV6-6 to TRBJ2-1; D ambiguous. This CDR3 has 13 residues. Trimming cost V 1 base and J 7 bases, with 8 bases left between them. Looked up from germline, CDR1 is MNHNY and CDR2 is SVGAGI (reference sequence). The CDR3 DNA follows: TGTGCCAGCAGTTACTTCCTAAATAATGAGCAGTTCTTC. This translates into CASSYFLNNEQFF.